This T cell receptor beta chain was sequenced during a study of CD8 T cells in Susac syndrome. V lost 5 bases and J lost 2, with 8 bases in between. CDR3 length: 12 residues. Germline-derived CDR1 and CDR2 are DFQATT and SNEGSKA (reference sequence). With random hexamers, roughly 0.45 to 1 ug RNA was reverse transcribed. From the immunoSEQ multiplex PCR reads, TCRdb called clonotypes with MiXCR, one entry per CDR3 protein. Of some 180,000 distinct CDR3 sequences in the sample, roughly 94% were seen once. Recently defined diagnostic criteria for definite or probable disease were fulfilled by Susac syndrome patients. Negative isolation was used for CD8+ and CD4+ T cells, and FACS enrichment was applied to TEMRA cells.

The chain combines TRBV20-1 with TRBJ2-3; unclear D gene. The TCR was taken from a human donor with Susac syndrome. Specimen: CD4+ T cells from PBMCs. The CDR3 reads CSAAPFTDTQYF. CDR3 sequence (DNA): TGCAGTGCTGCCCCCTTCACAGATACGCAGTATTTT.